A selection of T cell receptor beta chains follows, all from one sample in a study of cytomegalovirus exposure and HLA in healthy donors. TCRdb keeps only in-frame clones here, not all; method: immunoSEQ multiplex PCR. The sample has 140,000 or so clones, 80% to 90% seen once; the top ten hold 3.5% to 4.5%. The sequenced sample was PBMCs. All receptors derive from a woman aged 40-49 years in good health and CMV-seropositive. CDR3s include the opening cysteine and the closing phenylalanine or tryptophan. Each record gives: V gene, clone size, D gene, J gene, CDR3 protein, CDR3 DNA. D genes are given only for firm matches. A clone size is listed for some rows: how often the clone was seen (once, few, many), or a class if it is expanded.

TRBV6-5	-	-	TRBJ2-7	CASSSPRAGAYEQYF	TGTGCCAGCAGTTCCCCGAGGGCAGGGGCCTACGAGCAGTACTTC
TRBV6-5	once	-	TRBJ2-2	CASSSPGRGVTGELFF	TGTGCCAGCAGTTCCCCCGGCAGGGGCGTCACCGGGGAGCTGTTTTTT
TRBV25-1	-	TRBD2	TRBJ2-4	CASSEAGGRNIQYF	TGTGCCAGCAGCGAGGCGGGGGGGCGAAACATTCAGTACTTC
TRBV7-7	-	TRBD2	TRBJ2-3	CASSGGGTDTQYF	TGTGCTAGCAGCGGGGGGGGCACAGATACGCAGTATTTT
TRBV28	-	TRBD1	TRBJ2-7	CASDDRGQNEQYF	TGTGCCAGCGATGACAGGGGGCAAAACGAGCAGTACTTC
TRBV5-8	-	-	TRBJ1-3	CANGAGFSGNTIYF	TGTGCCAATGGGGCGGGATTCTCTGGAAACACCATATATTTT
TRBV9	-	-	TRBJ2-2	CASSVGRGSGMNTGELFF	TGTGCCAGCAGCGTAGGGCGGGGCTCGGGGATGAACACCGGGGAGCTGTTTTTT
TRBV7-9	-	TRBD1	TRBJ2-2	CASSRYTTGGDTGELFF	TGTGCCAGCAGCCGATATACAACAGGGGGCGACACCGGGGAGCTGTTTTTT
TRBV7-2	once	TRBD1	TRBJ2-1	CASSWRAFTGTGIVEQFF	TGTGCCAGCAGCTGGAGAGCCTTTACCGGGACAGGGATCGTTGAGCAGTTCTTC
TRBV18	-	-	TRBJ2-5	CASSGPETQYF	TGTGCCAGCTCAGGGCCAGAGACCCAGTACTTC
TRBV29-1	-	-	TRBJ1-3	CSVLLLGGPEGNTIYF	TGCAGCGTCCTTCTTCTCGGCGGCCCGGAGGGAAACACCATATATTTT
TRBV5-4	-	TRBD1	TRBJ2-1	CASSYSGTGAEQFF	TGTGCCAGCAGTTACTCCGGGACAGGGGCCGAGCAGTTCTTC
TRBV19	-	-	TRBJ2-2	CASSHIRTEKYTGELFF	TGTGCCAGTAGTCACATTCGGACAGAGAAATACACCGGGGAGCTGTTTTTT
TRBV18	-	TRBD1	TRBJ2-3	CASSRDRGMDTQYF	TGTGCCAGCTCACGGGACAGGGGAATGGATACGCAGTATTTT
TRBV28	-	TRBD1	TRBJ2-7	CAICPPTGWAEQYF	TGTGCCATCTGCCCCCCGACAGGGTGGGCCGAGCAGTACTTC
TRBV30	once	TRBD1	TRBJ2-7	CAWSVLPGGYEQYF	TGTGCCTGGAGTGTACTTCCAGGGGGCTACGAGCAGTACTTC
TRBV10-1	-	-	TRBJ2-5	CASSGTSRETQYF	TGCGCCAGCAGTGGGACTTCGCGAGAGACCCAGTACTTC
TRBV19	-	TRBD2	TRBJ2-7	CASSIAAGVRYEQYF	TGTGCCAGTAGTATAGCGGCGGGAGTAAGGTACGAGCAGTACTTC
TRBV27	-	-	TRBJ2-2	CASSLMLGARTGELFF	TGTGCCAGCAGTTTAATGTTGGGGGCAAGAACCGGGGAGCTGTTTTTT
TRBV2	-	TRBD2	TRBJ2-3	CASTSTASGSLDTQYF	TGTGCCAGCACCTCCACGGCAAGCGGGAGTTTAGATACGCAGTATTTT
TRBV4-3	-	TRBD1	TRBJ2-5	CASSLSWGQGGETQYF	TGCGCCAGCAGCCTCTCCTGGGGACAGGGCGGAGAGACCCAGTACTTC
TRBV27	-	-	TRBJ2-3	CASSLYSLNTDTQYF	TGTGCCAGCAGTTTATATTCCCTAAACACAGATACGCAGTATTTT
TRBV7-6	-	-	TRBJ1-2	CASSTPGANYGYTF	TGTGCCAGCAGCACACCAGGGGCTAACTATGGCTACACCTTC
TRBV6-5	-	TRBD1	TRBJ2-7	CASSPTGDPYEQYF	TGTGCCAGCAGTCCTACAGGGGATCCCTACGAGCAGTACTTC
TRBV27	-	TRBD1	TRBJ2-3	CASSQPGQSTDTQYF	TGTGCCAGCAGTCAACCGGGACAGAGCACAGATACGCAGTATTTT
TRBV14	-	-	TRBJ2-3	CASSQDRGRTDTQYF	TGTGCCAGCAGCCAAGATCGCGGTAGGACAGATACGCAGTATTTT
TRBV21-1	-	-	TRBJ2-1	CASSGSGEGSYNEQFF	TGTGCCAGCAGCGGGTCGGGAGAAGGCTCCTACAATGAGCAGTTCTTC
TRBV28	-	TRBD1	TRBJ1-1	CASSSPGQGEMNTEAFF	TGTGCCAGCAGTTCCCCCGGACAGGGTGAGATGAACACTGAAGCTTTCTTT
TRBV7-9	once	-	TRBJ2-5	CASSLARLETQYF	TGTGCCAGCAGCCTAGCCAGGTTGGAGACCCAGTACTTC
TRBV6-1	-	-	TRBJ1-1	CASSPWGGPTEAFF	TGTGCCAGCAGCCCTTGGGGAGGGCCTACTGAAGCTTTCTTT
TRBV4-3	few	TRBD1	TRBJ1-1	CASSQDHRGGTEAFF	TGCGCCAGCAGCCAAGATCACAGGGGAGGCACTGAAGCTTTCTTT
TRBV19	-	TRBD2	TRBJ2-2	CASSIYPRASGDNGELFF	TGTGCCAGTAGTATATACCCCAGGGCTAGCGGAGATAACGGGGAGCTGTTTTTT
TRBV11-2	-	-	TRBJ2-2	CAGSLGVRGELFF	TGTGCCGGCAGCTTAGGAGTTCGCGGGGAGCTGTTTTTT
TRBV10-3	-	-	TRBJ2-2	CAISESQARNTGELFF	TGTGCCATCAGTGAGTCTCAGGCCAGGAACACCGGGGAGCTGTTTTTT